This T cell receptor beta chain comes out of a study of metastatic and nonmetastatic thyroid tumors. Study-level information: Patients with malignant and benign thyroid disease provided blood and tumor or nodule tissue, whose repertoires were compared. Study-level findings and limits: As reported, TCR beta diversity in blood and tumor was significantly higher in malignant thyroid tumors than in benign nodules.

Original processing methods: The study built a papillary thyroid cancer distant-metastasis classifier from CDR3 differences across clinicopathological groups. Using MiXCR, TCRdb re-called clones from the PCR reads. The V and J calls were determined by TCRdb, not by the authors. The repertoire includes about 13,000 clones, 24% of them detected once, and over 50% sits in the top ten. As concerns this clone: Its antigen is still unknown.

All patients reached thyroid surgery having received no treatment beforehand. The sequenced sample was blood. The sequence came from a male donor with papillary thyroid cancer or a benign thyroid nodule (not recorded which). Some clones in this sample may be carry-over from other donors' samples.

This CDR3 reads CASSITGTPVSGRRNEQYF. CDR3 nucleotides: TGTGCCAGCAGTATCACCGGGACCCCGGTCTCTGGTCGTAGGAACGAGCAGTACTTC. The chain is built from TRBV27 and TRBJ2-7; D may match TRBD1 or TRBD2 (5 bases each). The germline V gene has CDR1 MNHEY and CDR2 SMNVEV (reference sequence). V was clipped by 5 bases and J by 5 bases, with 31 bases between them. The CDR3 is 19 residues long.